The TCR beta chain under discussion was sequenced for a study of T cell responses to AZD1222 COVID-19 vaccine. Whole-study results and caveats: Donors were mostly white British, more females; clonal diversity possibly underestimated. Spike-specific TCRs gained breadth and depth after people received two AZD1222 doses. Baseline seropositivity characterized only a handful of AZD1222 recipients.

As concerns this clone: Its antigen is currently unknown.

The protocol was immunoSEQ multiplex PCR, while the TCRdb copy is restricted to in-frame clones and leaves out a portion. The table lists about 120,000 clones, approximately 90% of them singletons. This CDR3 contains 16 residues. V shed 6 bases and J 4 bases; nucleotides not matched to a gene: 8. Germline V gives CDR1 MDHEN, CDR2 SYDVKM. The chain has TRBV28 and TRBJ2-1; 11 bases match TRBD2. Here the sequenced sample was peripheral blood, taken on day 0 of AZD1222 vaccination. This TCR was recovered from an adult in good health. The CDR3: CASSPPVAGGYNEQFF. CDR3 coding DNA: TGTGCCAGCAGCCCACCGGTAGCGGGGGGGTACAATGAGCAGTTCTTC.